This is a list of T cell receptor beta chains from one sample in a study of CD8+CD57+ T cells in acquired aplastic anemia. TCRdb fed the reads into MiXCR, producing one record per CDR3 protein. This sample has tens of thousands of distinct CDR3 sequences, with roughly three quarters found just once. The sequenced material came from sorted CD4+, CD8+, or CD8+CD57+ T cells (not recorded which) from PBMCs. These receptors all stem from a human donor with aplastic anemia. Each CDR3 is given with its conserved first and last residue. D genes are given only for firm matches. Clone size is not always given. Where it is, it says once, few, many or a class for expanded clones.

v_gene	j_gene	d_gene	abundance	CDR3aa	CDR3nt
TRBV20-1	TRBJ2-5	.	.	CSARRSSQETQYF	TGCAGTGCTAGGAGGAGTTCCCAAGAGACCCAGTACTTC
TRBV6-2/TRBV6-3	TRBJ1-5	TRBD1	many	CASSYTDRGGRQPQHF	TGTGCCAGCAGTTACACGGACAGGGGAGGAAGACAGCCCCAGCATTTT
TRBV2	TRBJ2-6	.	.	CASSDSGANVLTF	TGTGCCAGCAGTGATTCTGGGGCCAACGTCCTGACTTTC
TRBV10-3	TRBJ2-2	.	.	CATARMDSNTGELFF	TGTGCCACCGCCCGGATGGACTCGAACACCGGGGAGCTGTTTTTT
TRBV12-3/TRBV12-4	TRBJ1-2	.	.	CASSPRTLYGYTF	TGTGCCAGCAGCCCCAGGACCCTCTATGGCTACACCTTC
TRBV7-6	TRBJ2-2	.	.	CASSQIQGIGELFF	TGTGCCAGCAGCCAAATTCAGGGAATCGGGGAGCTGTTTTTT
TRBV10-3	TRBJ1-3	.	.	CAISDGQLPGNTIYF	TGTGCCATCAGTGACGGACAACTCCCTGGAAACACCATATATTTT
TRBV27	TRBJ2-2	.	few	CASSLFGPNTGELFF	TGTGCCAGCAGTTTATTTGGACCGAACACCGGGGAGCTGTTTTTT
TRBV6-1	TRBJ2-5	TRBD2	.	CASSLLGGGTQYF	TGTGCCAGCAGTCTCCTGGGCGGGGGGACCCAGTACTTC
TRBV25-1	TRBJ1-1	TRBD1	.	CASSYAGQGSMAFF	TGTGCCAGCAGTTACGCGGGACAGGGCTCGATGGCTTTCTTT
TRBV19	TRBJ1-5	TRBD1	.	CATRTGNQPQHF	TGTGCCACCAGGACAGGGAATCAGCCCCAGCATTTT
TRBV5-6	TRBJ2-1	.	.	CASSLLDEQFF	TGTGCCAGCAGCTTGCTCGATGAGCAGTTCTTC
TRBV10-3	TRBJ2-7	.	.	CAISEGARGEQYF	TGTGCCATCAGTGAGGGGGCGCGGGGCGAGCAGTACTTC
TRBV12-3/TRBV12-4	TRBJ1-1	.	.	CASSRDLGLVDTEAFF	TGTGCCAGCAGCCGGGACCTTGGCCTTGTGGACACTGAAGCTTTCTTT
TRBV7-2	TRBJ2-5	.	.	CASSLDGRETQYF	TGTGCCAGCAGCTTAGACGGAAGAGAGACCCAGTACTTC
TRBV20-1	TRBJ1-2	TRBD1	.	CSAMSGTDYGYTF	TGCAGTGCTATGTCCGGGACAGACTATGGCTACACCTTC
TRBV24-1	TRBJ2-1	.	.	CATSDHPHNEQFF	TGTGCCACCAGTGATCACCCCCACAATGAGCAGTTCTTC
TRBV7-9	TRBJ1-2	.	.	CASSLEARANGYTF	TGTGCCAGCAGCTTAGAGGCTAGGGCAAATGGCTACACCTTC
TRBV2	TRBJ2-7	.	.	CALRQAYEQYF	TGTGCCTTGCGGCAGGCCTACGAGCAGTACTTC
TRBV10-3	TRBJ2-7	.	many	CASRQGAAYEQYF	TGTGCCAGCCGGCAGGGTGCAGCCTACGAGCAGTACTTC
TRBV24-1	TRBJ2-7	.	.	CATTLTGTAYEQYF	TGTGCCACCACCCTAACCGGGACGGCTTACGAGCAGTACTTC
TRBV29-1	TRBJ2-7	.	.	CSVGPGPHEQYF	TGCAGCGTTGGGCCGGGACCGCACGAGCAGTACTTC
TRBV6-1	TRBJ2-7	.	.	CASKGITSSYEQYF	TGTGCCAGCAAGGGGATCACGAGCTCCTACGAGCAGTACTTC
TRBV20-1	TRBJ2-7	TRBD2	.	CSAIPSGGPYEQYF	TGCAGTGCTATTCCTAGCGGGGGTCCCTACGAGCAGTACTTC
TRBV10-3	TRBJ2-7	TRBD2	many	CATLDRAGAYEQYF	TGTGCCACCCTCGACCGGGCGGGAGCCTACGAGCAGTACTTC
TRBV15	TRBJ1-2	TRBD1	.	CATSGGTVYGYTF	TGTGCCACCAGCGGCGGGACAGTGTATGGCTACACCTTC
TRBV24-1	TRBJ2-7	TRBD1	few	CATSAGQGARWEQYF	TGTGCCACCAGTGCGGGACAGGGGGCGCGATGGGAGCAGTACTTC
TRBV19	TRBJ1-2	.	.	CASSIMSGMNYGYTF	TGTGCCAGTAGTATTATGTCAGGGATGAACTATGGCTACACCTTC
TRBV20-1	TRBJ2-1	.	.	CSANGRAQPLHNEQFF	TGCAGTGCTAATGGGCGGGCCCAACCCCTTCACAATGAGCAGTTCTTC
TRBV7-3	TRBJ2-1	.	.	CASSLTAGTYNEQFF	TGTGCCAGCAGCTTAACGGCGGGGACGTACAATGAGCAGTTCTTC
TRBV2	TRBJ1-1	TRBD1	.	CASSWTGQGTEAFF	TGTGCCAGCAGTTGGACAGGGCAAGGCACTGAAGCTTTCTTT
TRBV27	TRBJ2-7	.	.	CASSLSSGTYEQYF	TGTGCCAGCAGTTTATCGTCCGGTACCTACGAGCAGTACTTC
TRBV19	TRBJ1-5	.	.	CASSIDASGNQPQHF	TGTGCCAGTAGTATTGACGCCTCGGGCAATCAGCCCCAGCATTTT
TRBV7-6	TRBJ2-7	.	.	CASSPGGGSYEQYF	TGTGCCAGCAGCCCAGGGGGGGGATCCTACGAGCAGTACTTC
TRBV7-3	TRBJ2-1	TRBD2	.	CASSLVSGRTYNEQFF	TGTGCCAGCAGCTTAGTATCCGGGAGGACCTACAATGAGCAGTTCTTC
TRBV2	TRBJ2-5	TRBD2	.	CASSELAGGPAQYF	TGTGCCAGCAGTGAATTAGCGGGAGGACCGGCCCAGTACTTC
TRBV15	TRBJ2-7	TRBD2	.	CATSRLTSGSYEQYF	TGTGCCACCAGCAGATTAACTAGCGGGTCCTACGAGCAGTACTTC
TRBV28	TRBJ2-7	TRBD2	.	CASTNQAGGVRYEQYF	TGTGCCAGCACCAATCAGGCGGGAGGTGTCCGCTACGAGCAGTACTTC
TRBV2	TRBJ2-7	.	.	CASRRQSYEQYF	TGTGCCAGCAGGCGGCAGTCCTACGAGCAGTACTTC
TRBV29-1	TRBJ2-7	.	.	CSVAAGPSSYEQYF	TGCAGCGTGGCGGCAGGGCCCTCCTCCTACGAGCAGTACTTC
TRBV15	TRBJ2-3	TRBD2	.	CATSKRSASGVADTQYF	TGTGCCACCAGCAAGAGATCTGCTAGCGGAGTGGCAGATACGCAGTATTTT
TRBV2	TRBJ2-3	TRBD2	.	CASSEAPGGPSDTQYF	TGTGCCAGCAGTGAAGCTCCGGGGGGGCCGTCAGATACGCAGTATTTT
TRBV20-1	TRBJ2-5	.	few	CSAPLQGRETQYF	TGCAGTGCTCCCTTACAGGGACGAGAGACCCAGTACTTC
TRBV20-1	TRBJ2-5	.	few	CSAKAVEGQRAQETQYF	TGCAGTGCTAAGGCTGTGGAGGGGCAGCGTGCGCAAGAGACCCAGTACTTC
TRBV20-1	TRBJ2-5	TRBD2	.	CSADQLAGGAETQYF	TGCAGTGCTGACCAGCTAGCGGGGGGGGCGGAGACCCAGTACTTC
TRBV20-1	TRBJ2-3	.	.	CSARDGPTDTQYF	TGCAGTGCTAGAGATGGACCCACAGATACGCAGTATTTT
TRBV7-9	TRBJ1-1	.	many	CASSSLTTNTEAFF	TGTGCCAGCAGCTCCTTGACTACGAACACTGAAGCTTTCTTT
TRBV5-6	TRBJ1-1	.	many	CASSNSGTNTEAFF	TGTGCCAGCAGTAATTCGGGAACGAACACTGAAGCTTTCTTT
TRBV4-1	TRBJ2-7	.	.	CASSQETLSYEQYF	TGCGCCAGCAGCCAAGAGACCCTCTCCTACGAGCAGTACTTC
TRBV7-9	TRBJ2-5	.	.	CASNLGGQETQYF	TGTGCCAGCAACTTAGGGGGGCAAGAGACCCAGTACTTC